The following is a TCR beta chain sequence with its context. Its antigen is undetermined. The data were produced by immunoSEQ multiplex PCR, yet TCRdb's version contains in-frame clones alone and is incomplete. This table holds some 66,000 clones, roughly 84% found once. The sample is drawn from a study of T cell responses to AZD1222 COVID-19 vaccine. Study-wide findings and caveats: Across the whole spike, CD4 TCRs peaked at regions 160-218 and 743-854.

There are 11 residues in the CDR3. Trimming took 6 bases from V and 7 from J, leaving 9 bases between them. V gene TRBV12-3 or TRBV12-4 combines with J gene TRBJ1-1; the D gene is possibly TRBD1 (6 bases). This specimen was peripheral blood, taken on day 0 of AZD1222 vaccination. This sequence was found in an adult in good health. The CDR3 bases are TGTGCCAGCAGGAAGACAGGTGAAGCTTTCTTT. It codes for CASRKTGEAFF.